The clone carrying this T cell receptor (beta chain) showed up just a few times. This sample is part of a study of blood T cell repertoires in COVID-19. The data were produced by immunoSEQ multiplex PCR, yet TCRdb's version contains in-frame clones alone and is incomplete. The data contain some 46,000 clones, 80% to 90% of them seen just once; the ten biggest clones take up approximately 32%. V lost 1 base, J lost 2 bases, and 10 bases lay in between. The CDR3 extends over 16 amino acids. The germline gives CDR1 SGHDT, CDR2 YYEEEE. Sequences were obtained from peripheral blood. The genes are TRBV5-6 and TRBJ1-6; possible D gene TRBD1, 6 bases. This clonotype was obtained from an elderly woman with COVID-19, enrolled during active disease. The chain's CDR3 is CASSLRGATYNSPLHF. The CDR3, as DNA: TGTGCCAGCAGCTTGCGGGGGGCGACCTATAATTCACCCCTCCACTTT.